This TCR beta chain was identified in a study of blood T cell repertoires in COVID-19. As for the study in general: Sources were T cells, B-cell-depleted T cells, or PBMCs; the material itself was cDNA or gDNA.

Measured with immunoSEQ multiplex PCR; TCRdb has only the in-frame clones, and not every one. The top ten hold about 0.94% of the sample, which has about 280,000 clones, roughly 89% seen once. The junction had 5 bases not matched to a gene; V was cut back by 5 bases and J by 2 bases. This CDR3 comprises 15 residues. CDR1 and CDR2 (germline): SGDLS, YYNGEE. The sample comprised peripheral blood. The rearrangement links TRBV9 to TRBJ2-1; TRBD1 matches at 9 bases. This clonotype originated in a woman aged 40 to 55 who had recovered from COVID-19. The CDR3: CASSTGQGPYNEQFF. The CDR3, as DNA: TGTGCCAGCAGTACGGGACAGGGACCCTACAATGAGCAGTTCTTC.